These T cell receptor beta chains were read from a single sample in a study of shared clonotypes between healthy human individuals. Assay: immunoSEQ multiplex PCR; the TCRdb copy retains only in-frame clones and omits some. The table shows 2,500,000 or so clones, with 93% occurring only once. Source material: naive CD4+ T cells from PBMCs. These receptors all come from a young man in good health. Some clones in this sample may be carry-over from other donors' samples. Both conserved end residues are part of each CDR3.

length,J,V,CDR3
13,TRBJ1-4,TRBV11-3,CASSFGANEKLFF
14,TRBJ1-4,TRBV5-4,CASSVEVGFEKLFF
15,TRBJ2-7,TRBV6-5,CASSYSGTRRGEQYF
11,TRBJ1-1,TRBV6-4,CASRGGAEAFF
14,TRBJ2-7,TRBV30,CAWSLTSGLYEQYF
15,TRBJ1-4,TRBV4-3,CASSHGRTGEEKLFF
14,TRBJ2-7,TRBV6-6,CASKDRGYTSEQYF
15,TRBJ2-2,TRBV28,CATRESGGYTGELFF
14,TRBJ2-5,TRBV7-9,CASRPTTVQETQYF
13,TRBJ1-1,TRBV5-5,CASSLVTNTEAFF
14,TRBJ2-3,TRBV28,CASSSGTPEDTQYF
15,TRBJ2-3,TRBV15,CATSRDGASTDTQYF
13,TRBJ2-7,TRBV4-1,CASSLAGFYEQYF
15,TRBJ2-1,TRBV28,CASSLSGGPHNEQFF
14,TRBJ2-1,TRBV7-8,CASSSAEGSNEQFF
13,TRBJ1-1,TRBV18,CASSPTGETEAFF
17,TRBJ2-1,TRBV7-8,CASSLPLGALSYNEQFF
15,TRBJ2-3,TRBV7-3,CASSLRGIVADTQYF
16,TRBJ2-1,TRBV25-1,CASSGYGTASYNEQFF
14,TRBJ1-2,TRBV18,CASSPRDSNYGYTF
8,TRBJ1-1,TRBV20-1,CSARRAFF
15,TRBJ2-5,TRBV9,CASSVLASPGETQYF
15,TRBJ2-5,TRBV28,CASSPPVLTKETQYF
14,TRBJ1-2,TRBV5-4,CASSSGTYPAGYTF
13,TRBJ2-5,TRBV5-1,CASNRGSAETQYF
16,TRBJ2-7,TRBV6-6,CASSYGTSGRAYEQYF
14,TRBJ2-2,TRBV5-1,CASTGTSGGGELFF
13,TRBJ1-1,TRBV4-2,CASSQGSLTEAFF
13,TRBJ1-1,TRBV7-8,CASSLSQNTEAFF
16,TRBJ2-3,TRBV30,CACAPGLAGRGDTQYF
14,TRBJ2-7,TRBV5-6,CASSSGTSGYEQYF
15,TRBJ2-1,TRBV5-1,CASSFSGLAANEQFF
19,TRBJ2-6,TRBV5-1,CASSSETGSQPSGANVLTF
15,TRBJ1-2,TRBV7-6,CASSLAQGVESGYTF
18,TRBJ2-7,TRBV14,CASSQEVGLAGLRGEQYF
14,TRBJ2-7,TRBV5-1,CASSYWTGSREQYF